The T cell receptor (beta chain) described here comes from a study of CD8+ T cells in alopecia areata. Findings and limits, study-wide: Higher clonality than in normal scalp was seen in lesional scalp, especially alopecia totalis/universalis.

As concerns this clone: Antigen specificity is unknown.

Isolated RNA was reverse transcribed into cDNA used as the sequencing template. Repertoires were generated with immunoSEQ multiplex PCR, while TCRdb's copy carries only in-frame clones and drops some. The data show approximately 98,000 clones, about 60% seen once. Obtained from alopecia areata patients were lesional scalp punch biopsies along with peripheral blood. It was from PBMCs that CD4+ and CD8+ T cells were sorted. The length of the CDR3 is 16 residues. V was clipped by 1 base and J by 1 base, with 11 bases between them. Germline lookup yields CDR1 SQVTM and CDR2 ANQGSEA. This rearrangement joins TRBV29-1 to TRBJ2-6; D is unresolved. Sequencing was done on a sample of NKG2D-low CD8+ T cells sorted from blood. The sequence derives from a human donor with alopecia areata. CDR3 residues: CSVEVSSRSGANVLTF. The DNA for the CDR3 is TGCAGCGTTGAAGTCTCTAGTCGATCTGGGGCCAACGTCCTGACTTTC. The complete variable domain, with remaining parts taken from reference TRBV29-1 and TRBJ2-6, reads SAVISQKPSRDICQRGTSLTIQCQVDSQVTMMFWYRQQPGQSLTLIATANQGSEATYESGFVIDKFPISRPNLTFSTLTVSNMSPEDSSIYLCSVEVSSRSGANVLTFGAGSRLTVL.